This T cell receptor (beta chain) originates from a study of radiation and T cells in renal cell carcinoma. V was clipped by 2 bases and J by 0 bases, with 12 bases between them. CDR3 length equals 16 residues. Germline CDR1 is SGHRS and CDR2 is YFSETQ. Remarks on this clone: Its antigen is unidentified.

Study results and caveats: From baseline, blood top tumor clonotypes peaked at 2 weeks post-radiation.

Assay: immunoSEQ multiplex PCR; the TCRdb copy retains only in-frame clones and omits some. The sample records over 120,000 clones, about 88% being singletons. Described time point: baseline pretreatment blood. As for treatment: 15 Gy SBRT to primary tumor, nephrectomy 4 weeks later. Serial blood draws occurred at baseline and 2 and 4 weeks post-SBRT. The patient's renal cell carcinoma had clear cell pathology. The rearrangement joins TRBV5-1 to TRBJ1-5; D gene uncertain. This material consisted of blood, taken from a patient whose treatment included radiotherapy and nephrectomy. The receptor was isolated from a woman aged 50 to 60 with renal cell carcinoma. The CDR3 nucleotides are TGCGCCAGCAGCTTAGATGCGGCCAGTAGCAATCAGCCCCAGCATTTT. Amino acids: CASSLDAASSNQPQHF.